This record covers a single TCR beta chain. The antigen is undetermined. The CDR3 contains 18 residues. Germline V gene data show CDR1 as SGHTA and CDR2 as FQGNSA. The trim removed 1 base at V and 0 bases at J, leaving 8 bases unmatched. This record comes from a study of cytomegalovirus exposure and HLA in healthy donors. Study-wide results and caveats: Certain indistinguishable V segments, among them TRBV6-2 and TRBV6-3, were excluded. The productive fraction for most TCR beta V segments was about 87% or about 30% in an earlier analysis. Likely technical artifact: a cluster of highly shared sequence variants.

PCR involved 60 Vbeta and 13 Jbeta primers. Only in-frame clones appear in the TCRdb table, and some are missing; sequencing was by immunoSEQ multiplex PCR. The top ten clones hold 5.1% of a sample with more than 110,000 clones, roughly 80% of them seen once. The specimen sequenced was PBMCs. The receptor was isolated from a male donor in good health and CMV-seronegative. J is TRBJ1-5 and V is TRBV7-2, with TRBD1 matching 8 bases. The CDR3 nucleotides read TGTGCCAGCAGCTTAGTCCCAGGGGGCTTGCTTAGCAATCAGCCCCAGCATTTT. This translates into CASSLVPGGLLSNQPQHF. The full variable domain, in which reference TRBV7-2 and TRBJ1-5 provide the parts outside the CDR3, is GAGVSQSPSNKVTEKGKDVELRCDPISGHTALYWYRQSLGQGLEFLIYFQGNSAPDKSGLPSDRFSAERTGGSVSTLTIQRTQQEDSAVYLCASSLVPGGLLSNQPQHFGDGTRLSIL.